The rows below give T cell receptor beta chains drawn from one sample of a study of T cell responses to AZD1222 COVID-19 vaccine. Produced via immunoSEQ multiplex PCR; TCRdb's table is partial and in-frame only. The table lists 77,000 or so clones, around 90% of them singletons. Sequencing used peripheral blood, obtained 28 days after the second AZD1222 dose. The receptors derive from an adult who received the AZD1222 COVID-19 vaccine. The CDR3 runs from the conserved cysteine through the conserved F or W. The D gene is left open where the match is weak. Size values are once, few and many counts, or a class for expanded clones, and some rows have none.

>.|.|TRBJ2-2|15|TRBV7-2
TGTGCCAGCAGCTTAGCGCGTGGGACCACCGGGGAGCTGTTTTTT
CASSLARGTTGELFF
>.|.|TRBJ2-3|13|TRBV5-1
TGCGCCAGCAGCTTCAGCAGCCCAGATACGCAGTATTTT
CASSFSSPDTQYF
>.|TRBD1|TRBJ1-1|14|TRBV2
TGTGCCAGCAACAGGGGAACCTTGAACACTGAAGCTTTCTTT
CASNRGTLNTEAFF
>once|.|TRBJ2-7|15|TRBV6-2/TRBV6-3
TGTGCCAGCAGCCAGGAGGGTGCCACCCCCTACGAGCAGTACTTC
CASSQEGATPYEQYF
>.|.|TRBJ2-7|15|TRBV19
TGTGCCAGTAGCCTCCTTTTAGGGCTTACCTACGAGCAGTACTTC
CASSLLLGLTYEQYF
>.|TRBD2|TRBJ2-2|15|TRBV28
TGTGCCAGCAGTCGAAGCGGGGGGACTTCCGGGGAGCTGTTTTTT
CASSRSGGTSGELFF
>.|.|TRBJ2-3|14|TRBV7-2
TGTGCCAGCAGCTCCACTAGAGATACAGATACGCAGTATTTT
CASSSTRDTDTQYF
>.|.|TRBJ1-1|14|TRBV11-2
TGTGCCAGCAGCCATCCCATGGGGAACACTGAAGCTTTCTTT
CASSHPMGNTEAFF
>.|.|TRBJ2-7|11|TRBV12-5
TGTGCTAAGGGCCGTTTCTACGAGCAGTACTTC
CAKGRFYEQYF
>.|.|TRBJ2-3|13|TRBV12-3/TRBV12-4
TGTGCCAGCAGTGCGGGAACCACAGATACGCAGTATTTT
CASSAGTTDTQYF
>.|.|TRBJ1-3|12|TRBV5-4
TGTGCCAGCACCTCCTCTGGAAACACCATATATTTT
CASTSSGNTIYF
>.|.|TRBJ1-2|12|TRBV15
TGTGCCACCTCCGGGAGCAAGGCTGGCTACACCTTC
CATSGSKAGYTF
>few|.|TRBJ2-3|13|TRBV6-5
TGTGCCAGCAGCCTGACCAGCACAGATACGCAGTATTTT
CASSLTSTDTQYF
>.|.|TRBJ1-5|13|TRBV19
TGTGCCAGTAACGAGGTTATCAATCAGCCCCAGCATTTT
CASNEVINQPQHF
>.|TRBD2|TRBJ2-3|19|TRBV11-2
TGTGCCAGCAGCAGACATAGGGGTGTGAGCGGGGGGCCTCGAAATACGCAGTATTTT
CASSRHRGVSGGPRNTQYF
>.|TRBD1|TRBJ1-1|17|TRBV5-4
TGTGCCAGCAGTACCGCAGGGGGCGGGCGGGGTAGGACTGAAGCTTTCTTT
CASSTAGGGRGRTEAFF
>once|.|TRBJ1-2|15|TRBV4-3
TGCGCCAGCAGCCAAGACATCGGGGGGCCCTATGGCTACACCTTC
CASSQDIGGPYGYTF
>.|TRBD1|TRBJ1-1|14|TRBV18
TGTGCCAGCTCAAGGGACAGCGCGAACACTGAAGCTTTCTTT
CASSRDSANTEAFF
>.|TRBD1|TRBJ1-4|16|TRBV6-1
TGTGCCAGCAGTGAAGGAGTGGGACAGGGATATGAAAAACTGTTTTTT
CASSEGVGQGYEKLFF
>.|.|TRBJ1-6|13|TRBV2
TGTGCCAGCAGCGACGAGGGAACAGGTCCCCTCCACTTT
CASSDEGTGPLHF
>.|.|TRBJ1-5|12|TRBV30
TGTGCCTGGAGTGTAGGAAATCAGCCCCAGCATTTT
CAWSVGNQPQHF
>.|TRBD1|TRBJ1-5|14|TRBV7-9
TGTGCCAGCAGCCCAGGGGGCGGCAATCAGCCCCAGCATTTT
CASSPGGGNQPQHF
>.|.|TRBJ1-2|14|TRBV27
TGTGCCAGCAGTTTTGGAAGGCCCGACTATGGCTACACCTTC
CASSFGRPDYGYTF
>.|.|TRBJ2-7|11|TRBV3-1/TRBV3-2
TGTGCCAGCAGCCAAAAACACGAGCAGTACTTC
CASSQKHEQYF
>.|.|TRBJ2-3|13|TRBV5-1
TGCGCCAGCAGCGTGGGAGCCACAGATACGCAGTATTTT
CASSVGATDTQYF
>.|.|TRBJ2-1|14|TRBV19
TGTGCCATCGGATCCAGGACCTCCTACAATGAGCAGTTCTTC
CAIGSRTSYNEQFF
>.|.|TRBJ1-3|12|TRBV28
TGTGCCAGCATTAGTTCTGGAAACACCATATATTTT
CASISSGNTIYF
>.|.|TRBJ1-5|14|TRBV2
TGTGCCAGCAAGCCGGACAGACTCAATCAGCCCCAGCATTTT
CASKPDRLNQPQHF
>.|.|TRBJ1-2|14|TRBV7-2
TGTGCCAGCAGCTTTAAGTCGCAGGGCTATGGCTACACCTTC
CASSFKSQGYGYTF
>.|TRBD2|TRBJ2-7|15|TRBV7-2
TGTGCCAGCAGCCTGGGACTAGCGAGAACCTACGAGCAGTACTTC
CASSLGLARTYEQYF
>few|TRBD1|TRBJ2-7|14|TRBV6-5
TGTGCCAGCAGTCCCAGAACAACAGGGGACGAGCAGTACTTC
CASSPRTTGDEQYF
>.|.|TRBJ2-1|12|TRBV6-5
TGTGCCAGCAGGGGGTGGTACAATGAGCAGTTCTTC
CASRGWYNEQFF
>.|.|TRBJ2-1|17|TRBV18
TGTGCCAGCTCACCGCTACCGGGACCAGGGGGGAGGAATGAGCAGTTCTTC
CASSPLPGPGGRNEQFF
>.|.|TRBJ2-1|11|TRBV7-2
TGTGCCAGCAGCTTAGTCCTACAGCAGTTCTTC
CASSLVLQQFF
>.|TRBD2|TRBJ2-3|15|TRBV9
TGTGCCAGCAGTCGGGGGGGAGTCCCGACAGATACGCAGTATTTT
CASSRGGVPTDTQYF
>.|.|TRBJ2-1|12|TRBV21-1
TGTGCCAGCGGGGGCCCGGGCCACGAGCAGTTCTTC
CASGGPGHEQFF
>.|.|TRBJ1-5|15|TRBV7-2
TGTGCCAGCAGCACCACGAGCGGTCTCAATCAGCCCCAGCATTTT
CASSTTSGLNQPQHF
>.|.|TRBJ2-5|13|TRBV19
TGTGCCAGTAGTATACCTCCACAAGAGACCCAGTACTTC
CASSIPPQETQYF
>.|.|TRBJ2-7|20|TRBV7-8
TGTGCCAGCAGCTTAGCCCCCCTCGGTACAGGTCCGGGCCCCTCCTACGAGCAGTACTTC
CASSLAPLGTGPGPSYEQYF
>.|TRBD1|TRBJ1-1|15|TRBV7-9
TGTGCCAGCAGCTTAGTCCAGGGGGCGGACACTGAAGCTTTCTTT
CASSLVQGADTEAFF
>once|.|TRBJ1-1|16|TRBV19
TGTGCCAGTAGTATAGATCTGGGTTTGGGAGACACTGAAGCTTTCTTT
CASSIDLGLGDTEAFF
>.|.|TRBJ2-7|12|TRBV12-3/TRBV12-4
TGTGCCAGCAAGACAGACGAAGGGGAGCAGTACTTC
CASKTDEGEQYF
>.|TRBD1|TRBJ2-2|15|TRBV29-1
TGCAGCGTTTCTGGCGGGACAGGTCAAACCGGGGAGCTGTTTTTT
CSVSGGTGQTGELFF
>.|.|TRBJ1-2|17|TRBV4-3
TGCGCCAGCAGCCAAAGAACCACCAGACAGAGAAACTATGGCTACACCTTC
CASSQRTTRQRNYGYTF
>.|.|TRBJ1-3|14|TRBV19
TGTGCCAGTATGCAGACGAGCTCTGGAAACACCATATATTTT
CASMQTSSGNTIYF
>.|TRBD1|TRBJ2-1|15|TRBV3-1/TRBV3-2
TGTGCCAGCAGCCAAGATCGACAGGGCTGGAATGAGCAGTTCTTC
CASSQDRQGWNEQFF
>.|TRBD2|TRBJ2-2|15|TRBV2
TGTGCCAGCAGGGATACGGGGGGTGCCTTCGGGGAGCTGTTTTTT
CASRDTGGAFGELFF
>.|.|TRBJ1-1|13|TRBV11-2
TGTGCCAGCAGCCCAGGACGGAAAGCTGAAGCTTTCTTT
CASSPGRKAEAFF
>.|TRBD1|TRBJ1-2|15|TRBV6-5
TGTGCCAGCAGAACTGGCGGGACAGGGTTTTATGGCTACACCTTC
CASRTGGTGFYGYTF
>.|.|TRBJ2-7|13|TRBV9
TGTGCCAGCAGCTTGAAAACAGGGACCGAGCAGTACTTC
CASSLKTGTEQYF
>.|.|TRBJ2-1|14|TRBV30
TGTGCCTGGAGTGTTGGACAGTCCTACAATGAGCAGTTCTTC
CAWSVGQSYNEQFF
>.|TRBD2|TRBJ2-7|16|TRBV7-2
TGTGCCAGCAGCTCAGGGCCGGGACTAGCTTGGTACGAGCAGTACTTC
CASSSGPGLAWYEQYF
>.|.|TRBJ2-5|12|TRBV7-2
TGTGCCAGCAGCTTGGGGCGGGAGACCCAGTACTTC
CASSLGRETQYF
>.|.|TRBJ1-2|13|TRBV30
TGTGCCTGGAGTGTACAGCTTAACTATGGCTACACCTTC
CAWSVQLNYGYTF
>.|.|TRBJ1-1|13|TRBV3-1/TRBV3-2
TGTGCCAGCAGTAGTCTTTTGGGAGTTGAAGCTTTCTTT
CASSSLLGVEAFF
>.|.|TRBJ2-1|14|TRBV7-9
TGTGCCACCATCAGCTACGACAGCTACAATGAGCAGTTCTTC
CATISYDSYNEQFF
>.|TRBD1|TRBJ2-1|14|TRBV19
TGTGCCAGTAGTGACCGGGACAGGTACAATGAGCAGTTCTTC
CASSDRDRYNEQFF
>few|.|TRBJ2-7|13|TRBV11-3
TGTGCCAGCAGCCAGGGACCCGTCTACGAGCAGTACTTC
CASSQGPVYEQYF
>.|.|TRBJ1-5|11|TRBV2
TGTGCCACCGGGGATGATCAGCCCCAGCATTTT
CATGDDQPQHF